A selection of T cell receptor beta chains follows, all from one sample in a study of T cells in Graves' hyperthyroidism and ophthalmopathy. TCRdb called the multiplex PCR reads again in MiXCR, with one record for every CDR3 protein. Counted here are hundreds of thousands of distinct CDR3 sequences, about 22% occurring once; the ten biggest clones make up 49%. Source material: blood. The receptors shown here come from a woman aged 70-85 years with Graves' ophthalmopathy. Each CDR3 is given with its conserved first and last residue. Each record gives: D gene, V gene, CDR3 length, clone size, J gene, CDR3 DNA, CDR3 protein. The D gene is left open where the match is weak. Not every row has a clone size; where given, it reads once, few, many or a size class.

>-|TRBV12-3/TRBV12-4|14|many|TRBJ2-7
TGTGCCAGCAGTTTAGACGGAGGTGGATACGAGCAGTACTTC
CASSLDGGGYEQYF
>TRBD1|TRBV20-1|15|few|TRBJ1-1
TGCAGTGCTCCTCGGACAGGGAGGAGGAACACTGAAGCTTTCTTT
CSAPRTGRRNTEAFF
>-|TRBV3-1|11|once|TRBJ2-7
TGTGCCAGCAGCCAAACTTACGAGCGGTACTTC
CASSQTYERYF
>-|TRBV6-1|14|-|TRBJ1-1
TGTGCCAGCAGTAGCAAGGGGATCCCCACTGAAGCTTTCTTT
CASSSKGIPTEAFF
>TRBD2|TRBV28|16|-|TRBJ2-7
TGTGCCAGCAGTTCCCGGGGGCTAGCGGGAGGGTGGGAGCAGTACTTC
CASSSRGLAGGWEQYF
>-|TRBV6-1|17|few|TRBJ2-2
TGTGCCAGCAGTTTCCGCCCGGGAGTGGGGGGTTCCGGGGAGCTGTTTTTT
CASSFRPGVGGSGELFF
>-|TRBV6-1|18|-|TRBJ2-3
TGTGCCAGCAGTGGAGCGCTCTCCGGGAGAAGGAGTTTAGATACGCAGTATTTT
CASSGALSGRRSLDTQYF
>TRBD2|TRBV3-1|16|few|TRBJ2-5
TGTGCCAGCAGCGAGCTAGCGGGAGAGGGGGTGGAGACCCAGTACTTC
CASSELAGEGVETQYF
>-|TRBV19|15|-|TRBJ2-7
TGTGCCAGTAGTATGATCGGGCAGGGGATTAACGAGCAGTACTTC
CASSMIGQGINEQYF
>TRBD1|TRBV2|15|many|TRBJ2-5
TGTGCCAGCAGTTCCGGGACAGGGGGTTACGAGACCCAGTACTTC
CASSSGTGGYETQYF
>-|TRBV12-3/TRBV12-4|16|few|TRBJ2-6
TGTGCCAGCAGTTATATGGGGGGCACTGGGGCCAACGTCCTGACTTTC
CASSYMGGTGANVLTF
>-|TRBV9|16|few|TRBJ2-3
TGTGCCAGCAGCGTAGGTCAAGGGCTCGGCACAGATACGCAGTATTTT
CASSVGQGLGTDTQYF
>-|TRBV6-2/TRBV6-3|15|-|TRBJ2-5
TGTGCCAGCTCCCCCCAATTGGGCGGTCCACGGACCCAGTACTTC
CASSPQLGGPRTQYF
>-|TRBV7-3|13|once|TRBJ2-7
TGTGCCAGCAGCTTAATTGCTAGCAACGAGCAGTACTTC
CASSLIASNEQYF
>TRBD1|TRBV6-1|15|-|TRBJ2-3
TGTGCCAGCAGTCCAGGGACAGGCGGCACAGATACGCAGTATTTT
CASSPGTGGTDTQYF
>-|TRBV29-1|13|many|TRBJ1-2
TGCAGCGGCAAGACAGGCTCATCCTATGGCTACACCTTC
CSGKTGSSYGYTF
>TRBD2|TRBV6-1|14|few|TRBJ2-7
TGTGCCAGCAGTCGGAGCCTGGGGGGGGGGGAGCAGTACTTC
CASSRSLGGGEQYF
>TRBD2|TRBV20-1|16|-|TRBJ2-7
TGCAGTGCTAGAGACCCTATAGCGGGAGTGACCTACGAGCAGTACTTC
CSARDPIAGVTYEQYF
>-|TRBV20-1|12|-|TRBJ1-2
TGCAGTGGCAGAGAGGGTAACTATGGCTACACCTTC
CSGREGNYGYTF
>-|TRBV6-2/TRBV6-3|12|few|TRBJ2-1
TGTGCCAGCAGTTACACGACCGGTCGTGAGTTCTTC
CASSYTTGREFF
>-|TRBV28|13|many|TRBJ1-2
TGTGCCAGCAGTGGAAACAACTTGGGAGGCTACACCTTC
CASSGNNLGGYTF
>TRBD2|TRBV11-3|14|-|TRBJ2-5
TGTGCCAGCAGCTCCGGGACTAGAGGGGAGACCCAGTACTTC
CASSSGTRGETQYF
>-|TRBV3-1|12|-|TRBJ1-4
TGTGCCAGCAGCCTCCTAGCTGAAAAACTGTTTTTT
CASSLLAEKLFF
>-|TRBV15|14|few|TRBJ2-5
TGTGCCACCAGCGGCAGACTAGTCACAGAGACCCAGTACTTC
CATSGRLVTETQYF
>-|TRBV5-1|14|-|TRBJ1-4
TGCGCCAGCAGCTTGGAAGGGCAGGGTGAAAAACTGTTTTTT
CASSLEGQGEKLFF
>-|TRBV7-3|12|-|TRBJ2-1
TGTGCCAGCAGCTTGAGCCCCGGTGAGCAGTTCTTC
CASSLSPGEQFF
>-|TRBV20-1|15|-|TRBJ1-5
TGCAGTGCTAGCCAGTTCCTCGCGGGCAATCAGCCCCAGCATTTT
CSASQFLAGNQPQHF
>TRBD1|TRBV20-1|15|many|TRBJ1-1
TGCAGTGCCCCGGACAGGGGGCAGGGGAACACTGAAGCTTTCTTT
CSAPDRGQGNTEAFF
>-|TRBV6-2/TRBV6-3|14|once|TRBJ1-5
TGTGCCACCGGATGGGGAGGGGAATGGCAGCCCCAGCATTTT
CATGWGGEWQPQHF
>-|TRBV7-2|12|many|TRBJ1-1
TGTGCCAGCAGCTTAGTCGGGGGTGAAGCTTTCTTT
CASSLVGGEAFF
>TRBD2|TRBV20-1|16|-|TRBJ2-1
TGCAGTGCTCCCTCTTGGACTAGCGGGAACAACAATGAGCAGCTCTTC
CSAPSWTSGNNNEQLF
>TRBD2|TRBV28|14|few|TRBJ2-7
TGTGCCAGCAAGGGTGGGAGGGCCCCTACGAGGCAGTACTTC
CASKGGRAPTRQYF
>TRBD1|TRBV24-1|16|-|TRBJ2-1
TGTGCCACCAGTGATTTGCGACAGGGGGGAAACAATGAGCAGTTCTTC
CATSDLRQGGNNEQFF
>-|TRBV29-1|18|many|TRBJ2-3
TGCAGCGTTGCTCGGACTCGAGGGAGTGACCCTAGCACAGATACGCAGTATTTT
CSVARTRGSDPSTDTQYF
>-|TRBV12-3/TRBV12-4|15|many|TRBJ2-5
TGTGCCAGCAGTTTTGCTGGGCTCGGTCAAGAGACCCAGTACTTC
CASSFAGLGQETQYF
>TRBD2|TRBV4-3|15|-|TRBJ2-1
TGCGCCAGCAGCCGCACTAGCGGGAGGGCCTATGAGCAGTTCTTC
CASSRTSGRAYEQFF
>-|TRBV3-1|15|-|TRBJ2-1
TGTGCCAGCAGCCGGGGGGATTCCCACTACAATGAGCAGTTCTTC
CASSRGDSHYNEQFF
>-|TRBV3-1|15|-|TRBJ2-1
TGTGCCAGCAGCCGCGACGCTTACTCCTACAATGAGCAGTTCTTC
CASSRDAYSYNEQFF
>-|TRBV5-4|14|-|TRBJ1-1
TGTGCCAGCAGCACCGGGAATATGAACACTGAAGCTTTCTTT
CASSTGNMNTEAFF
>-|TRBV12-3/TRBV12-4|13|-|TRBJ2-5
TGTGCCAGCAGTTTGAGGCACCAAGAGACCCAGTACTTC
CASSLRHQETQYF
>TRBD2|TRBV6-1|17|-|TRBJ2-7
TGTGCCAGCAGTGGGACAGCCCCGGGACTAGGTCCCCCCGAGCAGTACTTC
CASSGTAPGLGPPEQYF
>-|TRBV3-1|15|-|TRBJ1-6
TGTGCCAGCAGCCAATTCCAGGGTGGTAATTCACCCCTCCACTTT
CASSQFQGGNSPLHF
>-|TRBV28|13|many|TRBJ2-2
TGTGCCAGCAGGGCACCGAACACCGGGGAGCTGTTTTTT
CASRAPNTGELFF
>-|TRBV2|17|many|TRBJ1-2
TGTGCCAGCAGTGAATCTCAACGGGGTTACCCCGTCTATGGCTACACCTTC
CASSESQRGYPVYGYTF
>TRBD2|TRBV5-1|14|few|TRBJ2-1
TGCGCCAGCAGCCCGACCGCGGGAGGGAATGAGCAGTTCTTC
CASSPTAGGNEQFF
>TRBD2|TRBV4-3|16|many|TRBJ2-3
TGCGCCAGCAGCCAAGGGACTAGCGGGAGTACAGATACGCAGTATTTT
CASSQGTSGSTDTQYF
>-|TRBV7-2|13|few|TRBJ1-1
TGTGCCAGCAGCCCACCCCCACACACTGAAGCTTTCTTT
CASSPPPHTEAFF